A selection of T cell receptor beta chains follows, all from one sample in a study of blood T cell repertoires in COVID-19. Profiling relied on immunoSEQ multiplex PCR, and the TCRdb table lists in-frame clones only, not all of them. This repertoire shows about 220,000 clones, about 80% found once; its top ten account for approximately 1.3%. The sample consisted of PBMCs or T cells enriched from blood (not recorded which). The origin of the receptors is a woman in her forties with acute COVID-19. Both conserved end residues are part of each CDR3. D genes are given only for firm matches. The size of a clone is reported for some rows only, either as once, few or many, or as a class for expanded clones.

clone_size | j_call | v_call | d_call | cdr3_nt | cdr3_aa
- | TRBJ2-7 | TRBV5-1 | - | TGCGCCAGCAGCTTCGGGACAAGCCTCAACGAGCAGTACTTC | CASSFGTSLNEQYF
- | TRBJ1-1 | TRBV14 | - | TGTGCCAGCAGCCAAGACGGGGTGGGCAGCACTGAAGCTTTCTTT | CASSQDGVGSTEAFF
once | TRBJ1-2 | TRBV29-1 | - | TGCAGCGCCGAGGGGGGGGAAGGAGGCTACACCTTC | CSAEGGEGGYTF
- | TRBJ2-5 | TRBV30 | - | TGTGCCTGGGGTTTAGCAGAGACCCAGTACTTC | CAWGLAETQYF
- | TRBJ2-5 | TRBV24-1 | - | TGTGCCACCATGGACCCCGGGGACCAAGAGACCCAGTACTTC | CATMDPGDQETQYF
- | TRBJ2-7 | TRBV19 | TRBD1 | TGTGCCAGTAGTATAGGGACAGGGGGGGAGCAGTACTTC | CASSIGTGGEQYF
- | TRBJ2-3 | TRBV7-2 | - | TGTGCCAGCAGTCCCCGCGGGCTCCCCCCAGATACGCAGTATTTT | CASSPRGLPPDTQYF
- | TRBJ1-6 | TRBV11-2 | - | TGTGCCAGCAGCTTTGGCGGACGGACGGGAAATTCACCCCTCCACTTT | CASSFGGRTGNSPLHF
- | TRBJ2-1 | TRBV7-2 | TRBD1 | TGTGCCAGCAGCTTAGCGATGCAGGGGGCGCGACCCGAGCAGTTCTTC | CASSLAMQGARPEQFF
- | TRBJ1-2 | TRBV28 | TRBD1 | TGTGCCAGCGGGGACAGGAGTGCATATGGCTACACCTTC | CASGDRSAYGYTF
medium-sized | TRBJ2-7 | TRBV5-4 | TRBD2 | TGTGCCAGCAGCTTGCCCGGGGGGGCCGATTCATTCGGGCAGTACTTC | CASSLPGGADSFGQYF
- | TRBJ1-3 | TRBV5-5 | - | TGTGCCAGCAGCTACCGACAGGCGACCCTTAGCTCTGGAAACACCATATATTTT | CASSYRQATLSSGNTIYF
- | TRBJ2-3 | TRBV5-3 | TRBD2 | TGTGCCAGAAGCTTTCTTCCCGGGGGACTAGCGGGTCCAGATACGCAGTATTTT | CARSFLPGGLAGPDTQYF
many | TRBJ1-2 | TRBV2 | - | TGTGCCAGCAGTCCCCGGACATACGCAGGCTATGGCTACACCTTC | CASSPRTYAGYGYTF
- | TRBJ1-1 | TRBV2 | - | TGTGCCAGCAGTGCAGGACAGTTCTACAACACTGAAGCTTTCTTT | CASSAGQFYNTEAFF
- | TRBJ1-5 | TRBV19 | TRBD1 | TGTGCCAGTAGTACCGAGGGACAGAGTAATCAGCCCCAGCATTTT | CASSTEGQSNQPQHF
- | TRBJ1-2 | TRBV4-1 | - | TGCGCCAGCAGCCAAGTCGGTGACTATGGCTACACCTTC | CASSQVGDYGYTF
- | TRBJ2-3 | TRBV6-2/TRBV6-3 | TRBD2 | TGTGCCAGCAGTTACTCAGTAGCGGGGGGCACGCAGTATTTT | CASSYSVAGGTQYF
- | TRBJ1-5 | TRBV28 | - | TGTGCCAGCACCCCGAGGTATAGCAATCAGCCCCAGCATTTT | CASTPRYSNQPQHF
- | TRBJ2-7 | TRBV19 | - | TGTGCCAGTAGTTCAGGGTCGTACGAGCAGTACTTC | CASSSGSYEQYF
- | TRBJ2-5 | TRBV5-5 | TRBD1 | TGTGCCAGCAGCCAACAAACAGGGGGTCAAGAGACCCAGTACTTC | CASSQQTGGQETQYF
- | TRBJ2-3 | TRBV5-4 | TRBD1 | TGTGCCAGCAGTTGGGACAGGGCGGTAAGGGGTACGCAGTATTTT | CASSWDRAVRGTQYF
- | TRBJ2-7 | TRBV20-1 | TRBD1 | TGCAGTGCTAGTCACAGGGGGCGAATATCCTACGAGCAGTACTTC | CSASHRGRISYEQYF
- | TRBJ2-6 | TRBV30 | - | TGTGCCTGGAGCCCCCTCGCTAGCGGGGCCAACGTCCTGACTTTC | CAWSPLASGANVLTF
many | TRBJ2-3 | TRBV5-1 | TRBD1 | TGCGCCAGCAGCGGGGGACAGGGGGCATTGGATACGCAGTATTTT | CASSGGQGALDTQYF
- | TRBJ2-5 | TRBV11-3 | TRBD2 | TGTGCCAGCAGCTTAGGGGGACTAGCGGGAGGGGCGACAGAGACCCAGTACTTC | CASSLGGLAGGATETQYF
- | TRBJ2-5 | TRBV19 | TRBD1 | TGTGCCAGTAGCGACCAGGGGGTTAACCATCGGGAGACCCAGTACTTC | CASSDQGVNHRETQYF
- | TRBJ1-2 | TRBV7-8 | TRBD1 | TGTGCCAGCAGCTTAGGGACAGGGGGTATGGGTGGCTACACCTTC | CASSLGTGGMGGYTF
- | TRBJ2-5 | TRBV5-1 | TRBD1 | TGCGCCAGCAGCTCCACAGGGGGATTGGAGACCCAGTACTTC | CASSSTGGLETQYF
few | TRBJ1-1 | TRBV5-1 | - | TGCGCCAGCAGCTTGATCGTCACAGGGCCCAACACTGAAGCTTTCTTT | CASSLIVTGPNTEAFF
few | TRBJ1-5 | TRBV5-1 | TRBD1 | TGCGCCAGCAGCTTGGGGCAGGGGGCCAATCAGCCCCAGCATTTT | CASSLGQGANQPQHF
- | TRBJ2-3 | TRBV10-3 | - | TGTGCCATCAACCCCGGGAGCGGGCTCAGCACAGATACGCAGTATTTT | CAINPGSGLSTDTQYF